This T cell receptor beta chain appears in the sequencing data of a study of blood T cell repertoires in COVID-19. About the study: The origin of the acute and convalescent COVID-19 samples was the United States, Italy and Spain. PBMCs, B-cell-depleted T cells, or T cells provided the cDNA or gDNA that made up the material.

This clone was observed a few times. This CDR3 region has 15 residues. J was trimmed by 10 bases and V by 0 bases; bases with no gene match: 9. Germline CDR1 MGHRA, CDR2 YSYEKL. Authors' methods: Quantification of nucleated cells was approximated via reference gene primer amplification. The table came from immunoSEQ multiplex PCR; TCRdb's copy has only in-frame clones and leaves some out. Clone size and V and J calls were adopted from that table, with D and trimming inferred from the DNA. The table lists under 200,000 clones, around 85% of them singletons. This TCR came from a woman over 75 with acute or convalescent COVID-19. The chain is built from TRBV4-1 and TRBJ2-1; 7 bases fit TRBD2. Sequencing was done on a sample of peripheral blood. DNA of the CDR3: TGCGCCAGCAGCCAAGATTGGGCGGGAGTTCGGGAGCAGTTCTTC. Amino acids: CASSQDWAGVREQFF.